The 22 T cell receptor beta chains in this list originate from one sample, sequenced in a study of T cell responses to AZD1222 COVID-19 vaccine. Clones were sequenced by immunoSEQ multiplex PCR, and TCRdb holds only the in-frame ones, with some missing. There are 150,000 to 160,000 clones in the sample; 87% occur only once, and about a tenth lies in the top ten. Source: peripheral blood, taken 28 days after the second AZD1222 dose. These receptors all come from an adult who received the AZD1222 COVID-19 vaccine.

This clone was observed a single time. The V call is TRBV27, the J call TRBJ2-5; 10 bases agree with TRBD2. The ends lost 10 bases at V and 5 bases at J; junction bases unmatched: 13. The V gene's germline CDR1 is MNHEY and CDR2 SMNVEV (reference sequence). This CDR3 contains 15 residues. CDR3 protein: CATRPLAGGVETQYF. The CDR3 DNA follows: TGTGCCACCCGACCCTTAGCGGGAGGTGTGGAGACCCAGTACTTC.

The rearrangement joins TRBV5-1 to TRBJ1-3, with a possible D match to TRBD1 (5 bases). CDR1 is SGHRS, CDR2 YFSETQ, per germline. Trimming took off 3 bases at V and 0 bases at J, with 10 bases between the two ends. There are 15 residues in the CDR3. The CDR3, as DNA: TGCGCCAGCAGCTCTGGGGGGAGCTCTGGAAACACCATATATTTT. Translating it yields CASSSGGSSGNTIYF. Together with reference TRBV5-1 and TRBJ1-3, the CDR3 gives the full variable domain: KAGVTQTPRYLIKTRGQQVTLSCSPISGHRSVSWYQQTPGQGLQFLFEYFSETQRNKGNFPGRFSGRQFSNSRSEMNVSTLELGDSALYLCASSSGGSSGNTIYFGEGSWLTVV.

To note about this clone: Other nucleotide sequences in the sample specify the same CDR3. V usage is TRBV7-2 and J usage is TRBJ1-5; D gene unclear. The CDR3 extends over 13 amino acids. With 7 bases removed from V and 0 bases from J, the gap between germline ends came to 7 bases. CDR1 is SGHTA, CDR2 FQGNSA, per germline. CDR3 DNA: TGTGCCAGCACCATAGGTAGCAATCAGCCCCAGCATTTT. This codes for CASTIGSNQPQHF.

This chain links TRBV7-3 with TRBJ2-1, with 11 bases lining up with TRBD1. Germline V gives CDR1 SGHTA, CDR2 FQGTGA. With V trimmed by 2 bases and J by 2 bases, 2 bases remained unmatched. The CDR3 is made up of 16 amino acids. This CDR3 is CASSLAGQGAYNEQFF. CDR3 DNA sequence: TGTGCCAGCAGCTTAGCGGGACAGGGGGCCTACAATGAGCAGTTCTTC.

The CDR3 region has the DNA TGTGCCAGTTTACCTCAGGGGGGCAATCAGCCCCAGCATTTT. Translation gives CASLPQGGNQPQHF. The V gene is TRBV28, the J gene TRBJ1-5, with 7 positions matching TRBD1. The germline V gene encodes CDR1 MDHEN and CDR2 SYDVKM. The CDR3 contains 14 residues. V lost 9 bases and J lost 2; bases outside the gene matches: 7.

This clone was detected only a few times. Other DNA sequences in this sample translate to the same CDR3. The gene calls are TRBV27 and TRBJ2-7; D may be TRBD2 (5 bases). The germline CDR1 and CDR2 sequences are MNHEY and SMNVEV (reference sequence). The CDR3 covers 12 residues. The ends were cut back, 6 bases at V and 0 bases at J, with 6 bases in the middle. The CDR3 coding sequence is TGTGCCAGCAGGGACTCCTCCTACGAGCAGTACTTC. Residues: CASRDSSYEQYF.

The V gene is TRBV9, the J gene TRBJ2-1; unclear D gene. This CDR3 comprises 15 residues. From germline, CDR1 is SGDLS and CDR2 YYNGEE. V was cut by 0 bases and J by 1 base, with 8 bases left in between. As DNA, the CDR3 is TGTGCCAGCAGCGTAGAAGGTGGGTCCTACAATGAGCAGTTCTTC. It encodes CASSVEGGSYNEQFF.

This clone appeared a few times. The chain has TRBV7-6 and TRBJ2-2; 7 positions match TRBD2. CDR1 is SGHVS and CDR2 is FNYEAQ in the germline V gene. The CDR3 is made up of 15 amino acids. Trimming cost V 2 bases and J 5 bases; bases outside gene matches: 5. The CDR3 sequence: CASSLRGVETGELFF. For the CDR3, the DNA is TGTGCCAGCAGCTTACGGGGGGTTGAGACCGGGGAGCTGTTTTTT.

The rearrangement joins TRBV21-1 to TRBJ2-3; no DNA check was done on the table's D call, TRBD2. TRBV21-1 is tagged as a pseudogene. The CDR3 runs 18 residues. This chain's CDR3 is CASSKGSREGWGTDTQYF. CDR3 DNA sequence: TGTGCCAGCAGCAAAGGGTCTCGGGAGGGGTGGGGCACAGATACGCAGTATTTT.

The chain carries TRBV6-2 or TRBV6-3 and TRBJ1-1; D uncertain. Germline V lookup: CDR1 MNHEY, CDR2 SVGEGT. The CDR3 consists of 12 residues. V lost 3 bases and J 4 bases, leaving 6 bases between the germline ends. The CDR3 loop is CASSYWGTEAFF. As DNA, the CDR3 is TGTGCCAGCAGTTATTGGGGCACTGAAGCTTTCTTT.

V usage is TRBV11-2 and J usage is TRBJ2-2; 7 bases align to TRBD2. The CDR3 consists of 15 residues. Germline trimming cut 4 bases from V and 6 bases from J; bases unmatched to any gene: 8. Germline CDR1 reads SGHAT; CDR2 reads FQNNGV. CDR3 in amino acids: CASSSRGTNPGELFF. In DNA form, the CDR3 reads TGTGCCAGCAGCTCACGAGGGACTAACCCCGGGGAGCTGTTTTTT. Full variable domain (rest looked up from reference TRBV11-2 and TRBJ2-2): EAGVAQSPRYKIIEKRQSVAFWCNPISGHATLYWYQQILGQGPKLLIQFQNNGVVDDSQLPKDRFSAERLKGVDSTLKIQPAKLEDSAVYLCASSSRGTNPGELFFGEGSRLTVL.

The rearrangement joins TRBV5-6 to TRBJ2-7; a weak D match, TRBD1 (5 bases). Trimming pared 3 bases from V and 0 bases from J, leaving 16 bases between. Germline CDR1 SGHDT, CDR2 YYEEEE. The CDR3 spans 16 residues. This CDR3 is CASSSTRDRDSYEQYF. The CDR3 DNA reads as TGTGCCAGCAGCTCCACCCGAGACAGAGACTCCTACGAGCAGTACTTC.

The count of this clone is one. The chain carries TRBV7-2 and TRBJ2-7; no clear D gene. CDR1 and CDR2 (germline): SGHTA, FQGNSA. V lost 6 bases and J 3 bases, leaving 15 bases between the germline ends. The CDR3 contains 14 residues. CDR3 loop: CASSPSTQNYEQYF. CDR3 nucleotides: TGTGCCAGCAGTCCTTCGACCCAGAACTACGAGCAGTACTTC. Based on the CDR3 plus reference TRBV7-2 and TRBJ2-7, the full variable domain is GAGVSQSPSNKVTEKGKDVELRCDPISGHTALYWYRQSLGQGLEFLIYFQGNSAPDKSGLPSDRFSAERTGGSVSTLTIQRTQQEDSAVYLCASSPSTQNYEQYFGPGTRLTVT.

Notes on this clone: The same CDR3 is also encoded by other DNA sequences in this sample. The chain combines TRBV6-2 or TRBV6-3 with TRBJ2-7; D is unclear. V was trimmed by 6 bases and J by 0 bases, leaving 12 bases between them. Germline V gene data show CDR1 as MNHEY and CDR2 as SVGEGT. The CDR3 has 14 amino acids. The CDR3 loop reads CASSTGRSSYEQYF. Here the CDR3 DNA reads TGTGCCAGCAGCACCGGACGGAGCTCCTACGAGCAGTACTTC.

The chain uses TRBV19 and TRBJ2-7; D remains unclear. CDR1 and CDR2 (germline): LNHDA, SQIVND (reference sequence). CDR3 size: 16 residues. The ends were cut back, 0 bases at V and 0 bases at J, with 12 bases in the middle. The DNA of the CDR3 is TGTGCCAGTAGTATAGATCGCGCGAGGACCTCCTACGAGCAGTACTTC. Encoded protein: CASSIDRARTSYEQYF.

The rearrangement uses TRBV5-6 and TRBJ1-5, with D maybe TRBD1 (5 bases). Trimming stripped 5 bases from V and 2 bases from J, with 14 bases between. The CDR3 has 15 residues. The germline CDR1 and CDR2 sequences are SGHDT and YYEEEE. The CDR3 loop reads CASSRGPIGNQPQHF. The DNA of the CDR3 is TGTGCCAGCAGTCGGGGCCCAATCGGCAATCAGCCCCAGCATTTT. Variable domain in full (rest from reference TRBV5-6 and TRBJ1-5): DAGVTQSPTHLIKTRGQQVTLRCSPKSGHDTVSWYQQALGQGPQFIFQYYEEEERQRGNFPDRFSGHQFPNYSSELNVNALLLGDSALYLCASSRGPIGNQPQHFGDGTRLSIL.

The count of this clone is one. V is TRBV25-1 and J is TRBJ1-1; possible D gene TRBD1, 5 bases. The CDR3 loop spans 11 amino acids. The V gene's germline CDR1 is MGHDK and CDR2 SYGVNS. Between the trimmed V and J ends, which lost 6 bases and 8 bases, there was a span of 10 bases. This chain's CDR3 is CASSRDREAFF. The CDR3 DNA follows: TGTGCCAGCAGCCGAGACAGAGAAGCTTTCTTT.

The J gene is TRBJ1-3, the V gene TRBV7-8; D is ambiguous. The CDR3 is 14 amino acids. The germline V gene has CDR1 SGHVS and CDR2 FQNEAQ. The V gene lost 10 bases and the J gene lost 0 bases, with 13 bases spanning the gap. The CDR3 DNA reads TGTGCCATCCTAGACGAAGACTCTGGAAACACCATATATTTT. Translation: CAILDEDSGNTIYF.

V usage is TRBV11-2 and J usage is TRBJ2-1, with 11 bases aligning to TRBD2. With V trimmed by 1 base and J by 9 bases, 8 bases remained unmatched. CDR3 length: 16 residues. Germline CDR1 reads SGHAT; CDR2 reads FQNNGV. CDR3 residues: CASSLVTSGRFCEQFF. For the CDR3, the DNA is TGTGCCAGCAGCTTAGTTACTAGCGGGAGATTCTGTGAGCAGTTCTTC. The full variable domain, in which reference TRBV11-2 and TRBJ2-1 provide the parts outside the CDR3, is EAGVAQSPRYKIIEKRQSVAFWCNPISGHATLYWYQQILGQGPKLLIQFQNNGVVDDSQLPKDRFSAERLKGVDSTLKIQPAKLEDSAVYLCASSLVTSGRFCEQFFGPGTRLTVL.

The count of this clone is one. The rearrangement joins TRBV3-1 (or the pseudogene TRBV3-2) to TRBJ2-3, with 7 positions matching TRBD2. CDR3 length: 13 residues. Germline V lookup: CDR1 LGHDT, CDR2 YNNKEL (reference sequence). The ends lost 4 bases at V and 7 bases at J; junction bases unmatched: 5. CDR3 nucleotide sequence: TGTGCCAGCAGCCCCGGGACTACACATACGCAGTATTTT. Its translation is CASSPGTTHTQYF.

The chain is built from TRBV6-2 or TRBV6-3 and TRBJ2-2, with D hard to call. From germline, CDR1 is MNHEY and CDR2 SVGEGT. CDR3 size: 14 residues. Trimming shortened V by 6 bases and J by 5 bases, and 13 bases separated the two germline ends. The CDR3 sequence is CASSLHSITGELFF. The CDR3 DNA follows: TGTGCCAGCAGCCTCCACTCGATAACCGGGGAGCTGTTTTTT.

The chain carries TRBV24-1 and TRBJ2-3; D gene unclear. From germline, CDR1 is KGHDR and CDR2 SFDVKD. This CDR3 has 13 amino acids. V gave up 7 bases and J gave up 6 bases, with 13 bases separating them. As DNA, the CDR3 is TGTGCCACCAGGGGTCAGCATCCGGATACGCAGTATTTT. Its translation: CATRGQHPDTQYF.